This T cell receptor beta chain was captured in a study of blood T cells in healthy people across ages. Study-level findings and limits: Age showed a roughly linear inverse relationship with TCR beta diversity per million T cells. Shifts in expanded clonotypes may have been confounded by donor CMV status, which was unknown.

With a J-beta primer mix and a sample-barcoded 5' primer, a second PCR ran roughly 7 to 11 cycles. Per sample, CDR3-containing paired-end reads numbered at least 2.5 million. TCRdb recomputed calls from the 5' RACE reads with MiXCR, one row per CDR3 protein. The profile shows around 990,000 distinct CDR3 sequences, around two fifths of them singletons. The germline CDR1 and CDR2 sequences are SGDLS and YYNGEE. The V and J ends lost 6 bases and 9 bases, in that order; junction bases with no gene match: 10. This CDR3 contains 14 residues. Total RNA extracted from each sample amounted to at least 6 micrograms. Note on this clonotype: Its specificity is unknown.

This TCR was sampled from a young man in good health. The chain links TRBV9 to TRBJ2-1; 9 bases map to TRBD1. Source material: blood. The DNA for the CDR3 is TGTGCCAGCACAGGGACAGGGAAAGCCAGTGAGCAGTTCTTC. Its protein product is CASTGTGKASEQFF. Supplemented by reference TRBV9 and TRBJ2-1, the full variable domain reads DSGVTQTPKHLITATGQRVTLRCSPRSGDLSVYWYQQSLDQGLQFLIQYYNGEERAKGNILERFSAQQFPDLHSELNLSSLELGDSALYFCASTGTGKASEQFFGPGTRLTVL.